These T cell receptor beta chains were read from a single sample in a study of T cell repertoires in cytomegalovirus infection. In TCRdb, the reads were re-called with MiXCR into one record per CDR3 protein. The table records 750,000 to 950,000 distinct CDR3 sequences, almost 30% of them present only once. These receptors' antigens are unknown. The starting material was cultured CD8+ T cells from PBMCs, obtained from culture after CMV antigen stimulation. The receptors stem from a human donor in good health (CMV status not recorded). Some clones in this sample may be carry-over from other donors' samples. CDR3s include the opening cysteine and the closing phenylalanine or tryptophan. The D gene is left open where the match is weak. Clone size, where shown, is once, few, many, or a class for clones that have expanded.

abundance	v_gene	d_gene	len	j_gene	CDR3aa	CDR3nt
many	TRBV7-6	TRBD1	15	TRBJ2-1	CASSPGTGGLDEQFF	TGTGCTAGCAGCCCGGGGACAGGGGGCCTCGATGAGCAGTTCTTC
NA	TRBV6-1	TRBD1	16	TRBJ1-2	CASSASDRGRHYGYTF	TGTGCCAGCAGTGCGAGCGACAGGGGGCGGCACTATGGCTACACCTTC
NA	TRBV7-9	NA	15	TRBJ1-4	CASSLKEGPNEKLFF	TGTGCCAGCAGCCTTAAGGAGGGACCCAATGAAAAACTGTTTTTT
once	TRBV5-4	NA	16	TRBJ2-2	CASSLGPGGVTGELFF	TGTGCCAGCAGCTTGGGACCGGGGGGCGTCACCGGGGAGCTGTTTTTT
NA	TRBV15	TRBD2	15	TRBJ2-3	CATSETSGATDTQYF	TGTGCCACCTCCGAGACTAGCGGGGCCACAGATACGCAGTATTTT
many	TRBV7-6	NA	16	TRBJ2-1	CASSSLSGDSYNEQFF	TGTGCCAGCAGCTCGCTATCGGGGGACTCCTACAATGAGCAGTTCTTC
many	TRBV23-1	TRBD1	14	TRBJ2-7	CAGHGTGKYYEQYF	TGCGCCGGACACGGGACAGGAAAGTACTACGAGCAGTACTTC
NA	TRBV6-1	TRBD2	15	TRBJ2-3	CASTQGLAGTDTQYF	TGTGCCAGCACCCAAGGACTAGCGGGGACAGATACGCAGTATTTT
many	TRBV12-3/TRBV12-4	NA	13	TRBJ2-1	CASSSGPYNEQFF	TGTGCCAGCAGCTCGGGACCTTACAATGAGCAGTTCTTC
few	TRBV7-7	NA	15	TRBJ2-1	CASSLGKGGSNEQFF	TGTGCTAGCAGCTTAGGGAAAGGGGGGTCCAATGAGCAGTTCTTC
NA	TRBV7-6	NA	13	TRBJ2-1	CASSQRPVDEQFF	TGTGCTAGCAGCCAAAGACCCGTAGATGAGCAGTTCTTC